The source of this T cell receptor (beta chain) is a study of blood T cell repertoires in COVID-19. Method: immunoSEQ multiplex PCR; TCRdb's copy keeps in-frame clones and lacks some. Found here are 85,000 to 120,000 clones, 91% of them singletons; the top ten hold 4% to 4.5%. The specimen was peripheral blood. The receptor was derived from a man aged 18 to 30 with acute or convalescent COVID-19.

The CDR3 spells CSVGRGSYEQYF. CDR3 bases: TGCAGCGTTGGTCGCGGGAGTTACGAGCAGTACTTC. The J gene is TRBJ2-7, the V gene TRBV29-1; 7 bases are a match to TRBD2. Germline loops: CDR1 SQVTM, CDR2 ANQGSEA. Trimming cost V 4 bases and J 4 bases; bases outside gene matches: 4. The CDR3 length is 12 residues.